The sequence of this T cell receptor (beta chain) was determined in a study of blood T cell repertoires in COVID-19. From germline, CDR1 is SGHRS and CDR2 YFSETQ. The CDR3 sequence is 14 residues long. With 2 bases clipped from V and 1 base from J, the junction kept 2 bases outside the gene matches. The repertoire was sequenced with immunoSEQ multiplex PCR; TCRdb's copy has only in-frame clones and lacks some. The sample contains approximately 270,000 clones, around 85% of which appear only once. The TCR originated in a human donor with COVID-19, enrolled during active disease. The donor label of this sample is uncertain. This chain joins TRBV5-1 and TRBJ1-1; 7 nucleotides agree with TRBD1. Sequencing was done on a sample of peripheral blood. The CDR3 reads CASSLGQENTEAFF. CDR3 DNA: TGCGCCAGCAGCTTAGGACAGGAGAACACTGAAGCTTTCTTT.